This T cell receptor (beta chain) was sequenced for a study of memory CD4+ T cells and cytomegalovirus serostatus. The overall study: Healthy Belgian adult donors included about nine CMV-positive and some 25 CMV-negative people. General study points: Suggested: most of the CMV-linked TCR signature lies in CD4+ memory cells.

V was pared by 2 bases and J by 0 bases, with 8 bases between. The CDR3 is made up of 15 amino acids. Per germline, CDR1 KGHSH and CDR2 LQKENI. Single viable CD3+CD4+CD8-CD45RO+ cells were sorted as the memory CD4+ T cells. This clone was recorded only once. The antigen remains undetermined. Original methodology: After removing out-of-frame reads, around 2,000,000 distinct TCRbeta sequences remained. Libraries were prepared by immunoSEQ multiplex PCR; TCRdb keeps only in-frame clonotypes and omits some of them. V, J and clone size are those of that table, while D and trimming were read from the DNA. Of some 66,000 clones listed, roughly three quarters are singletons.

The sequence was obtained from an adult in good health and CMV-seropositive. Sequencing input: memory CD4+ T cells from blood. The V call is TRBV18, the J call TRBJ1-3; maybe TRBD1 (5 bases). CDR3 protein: CASSPAGSSGNTIYF. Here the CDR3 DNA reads TGTGCCAGCTCACCAGCAGGGAGCTCTGGAAACACCATATATTTT.